A single sample is the source of the 23 T cell receptor beta chains below, sequenced in a study of cytomegalovirus exposure and HLA in healthy donors. Clones were read by immunoSEQ multiplex PCR, and TCRdb kept only the in-frame ones, dropping some. The table includes roughly 60,000 clones, 85% to 95% detected once. Sequencing was performed on PBMCs. The receptors stem from a man in his late teens or twenties in good health and CMV-seronegative.

This rearrangement joins TRBV9 to TRBJ2-1, with TRBD1 matching over 7 bases. Per the germline V gene, CDR1 is SGDLS and CDR2 is YYNGEE. The trim removed 2 bases at V and 8 bases at J, leaving 7 bases unmatched. The CDR3 totals 14 residues. CDR3 sequence: CASSVGTVGDEQFF. CDR3 nucleotide sequence: TGTGCCAGCAGCGTGGGGACAGTTGGGGATGAGCAGTTCTTC.

The chain recombines TRBV2 with TRBJ2-7, with 11 bases lining up with TRBD2. The ends lost 5 bases at V and 4 bases at J; junction bases unmatched: 7. Per germline, CDR1 SNHLY and CDR2 FYNNEI. CDR3 size: 15 residues. In DNA, the CDR3 is TGTGCCAGCAGTTCCGGGACTAGCGGAATTTACGAGCAGTACTTC. This codes for CASSSGTSGIYEQYF. Full variable domain (outside the CDR3, taken from reference TRBV2 and TRBJ2-7): EPEVTQTPSHQVTQMGQEVILRCVPISNHLYFYWYRQILGQKVEFLVSFYNNEISEKSEIFDDQFSVERPDGSNFTLKIRSTKLEDSAMYFCASSSGTSGIYEQYFGPGTRLTVT.

This clone was observed once. The chain joins TRBV11-2 to TRBJ2-1; D remains unclear. V dropped 1 base and J dropped 3 bases, with 7 bases sitting between them. This CDR3 is 14 amino acids long. Germline V gives CDR1 SGHAT, CDR2 FQNNGV. As DNA, the CDR3 is TGTGCCAGCAGCTTAGGTGGTAGCTACAATGAGCAGTTCTTC. Protein: CASSLGGSYNEQFF.

The chain is built from TRBV6-5 and TRBJ1-1; 10 bases align to TRBD1. CDR1 MNHEY and CDR2 SVGAGI come from the germline V gene. The CDR3 contains 14 residues. J gave up 5 bases and V 4 bases, and 4 bases lay outside the gene matches. CDR3 nucleotides: TGTGCCAGCAGTTCCGGACAGGGGGAAACTGAAGCTTTCTTT. Amino acid sequence: CASSSGQGETEAFF.

Only one count was recorded for this clone. The chain employs TRBV30 and TRBJ2-2; 9 nucleotides agree with TRBD1. The CDR3 totals 14 residues. After removal of 5 bases from V and 2 bases from J, the junction contained 3 bases not matched to a gene. Germline CDR1 and CDR2: GTSNPN and SVGIG (reference sequence). CDR3 sequence: CAWPGQGNTGELFF. CDR3 DNA: TGTGCCTGGCCGGGACAGGGAAACACCGGGGAGCTGTTTTTT.

The chain links TRBV10-3 to TRBJ1-2, with 8 positions matching TRBD1. The CDR3 consists of 17 residues. Germline CDR1 reads ENHRY; CDR2 reads SYGVKD. The trim removed 2 bases at V and 4 bases at J, leaving 12 bases unmatched. The DNA for the CDR3 is TGTGCCATCAGTGAGGGACGGACAGGGACCGGTAGCTATGGCTACACCTTC. As protein: CAISEGRTGTGSYGYTF.

The rearrangement uses TRBV5-1 and TRBJ2-7; TRBD2 aligns across 9 bases. V lost 4 bases and J lost 4; bases outside the gene matches: 9. CDR3 length: 15 amino acids. The germline gives CDR1 SGHRS, CDR2 YFSETQ. The CDR3 coding sequence is TGCGCCAGCAGCCCCGGTAATAGCGGGAGATACGAGCAGTACTTC. Translation gives CASSPGNSGRYEQYF.

This chain joins TRBV28 and TRBJ1-2; D gene uncertain. The V and J ends lost 5 bases and 8 bases respectively, with 15 bases between them. CDR1 and CDR2 (germline): MDHEN, SYDVKM. The CDR3 totals 13 residues. In nucleotides, the CDR3 is TGTGCCAGCAGTCCCGGGAGTCCGCCGGGCTACACCTTC. As protein: CASSPGSPPGYTF.

The rearrangement links TRBV29-1 to TRBJ2-7; 7 positions agree with TRBD1. Germline CDR1 reads SQVTM; CDR2 reads ANQGSEA. Trimming removed 5 bases from V and 0 bases from J; junction bases left unmatched: 7. This CDR3 has 14 amino acids. CDR3 coding DNA: TGCAGCGTTCGACCGGGACAGAACTCCTACGAGCAGTACTTC. This codes for CSVRPGQNSYEQYF.

The sample holds one count of this clone. The chain has TRBV19 and TRBJ2-7, with D uncertain. Between the trimmed V and J ends, which lost 6 bases and 2 bases, there was a span of 11 bases. CDR1 is LNHDA, CDR2 SQIVND, per germline (reference sequence). CDR3 length equals 13 residues. The CDR3 loop is CASRSTKTYEQYF. CDR3 nucleotides: TGTGCCAGTAGGTCGACAAAGACCTACGAGCAGTACTTC.

The chain joins TRBV29-1 to TRBJ1-1; D is ambiguous. With 7 bases removed from V and 7 bases from J, the gap between germline ends came to 10 bases. Germline V CDR1 and CDR2: SQVTM, ANQGSEA. This CDR3 contains 10 residues. The CDR3 nucleotides read TGCAGCGGAGCGGTCGATGAAGCTTTCTTT. Translation gives CSGAVDEAFF.

The chain carries TRBV10-1 and TRBJ2-3, with D unresolved. This CDR3 comprises 15 residues. The V end lost 2 bases, the J end lost 2 bases, and 11 bases lay between the germline ends. Germline values: CDR1 WNHNN, CDR2 SYGVQD (reference sequence). CDR3: CASSEGGTATDTQYF. The CDR3 nucleotides are TGCGCCAGCAGTGAGGGTGGCACAGCCACAGATACGCAGTATTTT.

The rearrangement uses TRBV13 and TRBJ1-1, with TRBD1 identical over 11 bases. Germline CDR1 is PRHDT and CDR2 is FYEKMQ (reference sequence). The CDR3 is 16 amino acids. The junction had 6 bases not matched to a gene; V was cut back by 3 bases and J by 3 bases. Here the CDR3 DNA reads TGTGCCAGCAGCTTTCAGGTGGGACAGGGGGACACTGAAGCTTTCTTT. Protein product: CASSFQVGQGDTEAFF.

This sequence joins TRBV28 and TRBJ1-1; 7 bases agree with TRBD1. V was clipped by 5 bases and J by 3 bases; unmatched bases: 15. The CDR3 is 17 amino acids. Germline CDR1 MDHEN, CDR2 SYDVKM. Here the CDR3 DNA reads TGTGCCAGCAGTCCCCCTAGGTCGGGAGGGGGCCACACTGAAGCTTTCTTT. This gives the protein CASSPPRSGGGHTEAFF.

The chain couples TRBV9 to TRBJ2-7; the D gene is possibly TRBD1 (6 bases). CDR1 is SGDLS and CDR2 is YYNGEE in the germline V gene. Trimming took off 3 bases at V and 3 bases at J, with 13 bases between the two ends. The length of the CDR3 is 14 residues. CDR3 bases: TGTGCCAGCAGCGCCGGAACAGGGATCTACGAGCAGTACTTC. It encodes CASSAGTGIYEQYF.

The V gene is TRBV2, the J gene TRBJ1-3, with 9 nucleotides matching TRBD1. The trim removed 5 bases at V and 4 bases at J, leaving 6 bases unmatched. Germline CDR1 reads SNHLY; CDR2 reads FYNNEI. CDR3 length: 15 residues. CDR3 bases: TGTGCCAGCAGTATGGGACAGGGCGCGGGAAACACCATATATTTT. This codes for CASSMGQGAGNTIYF.

The rearrangement joins TRBV5-1 to TRBJ1-1; 9 nucleotides agree with TRBD1. The CDR3 sequence is 13 residues long. Per germline, CDR1 SGHRS and CDR2 YFSETQ. With V trimmed by 5 bases and J by 4 bases, 3 bases remained unmatched. The CDR3 region is CASRPDRGTEAFF. CDR3 DNA: TGCGCCAGCAGACCGGACAGGGGCACTGAAGCTTTCTTT.

This sequence joins TRBV10-3 and TRBJ2-1; TRBD2 matches at 8 bases. Losses at the gene ends were 10 bases for V and 2 bases for J; bases not matched to a gene: 10. The CDR3 contains 15 residues. CDR1 and CDR2 from the germline V gene are ENHRY and SYGVKD. Here the CDR3 reads CASHWGLVTYNEQFF. CDR3 bases: TGTGCCAGTCATTGGGGACTAGTTACCTACAATGAGCAGTTCTTC.

The chain employs TRBV29-1 and TRBJ2-7; D is undetermined. CDR1 and CDR2 from the germline V gene are SQVTM and ANQGSEA. The V and J ends lost 7 bases and 5 bases respectively, with 15 bases between them. The length of the CDR3 is 12 residues. The CDR3 bases are TGCAGCGCCGATCTAGGTTTGAACGAGCAGTACTTC. Translation gives CSADLGLNEQYF.

The chain is built from TRBV5-6 and TRBJ2-7, with D possibly TRBD1 on 5 matching bases. CDR1 SGHDT and CDR2 YYEEEE come from the germline V gene. The CDR3 spans 16 residues. Trimming removed 2 bases from V and 2 bases from J, with 17 bases in between. CDR3 loop: CASSFPGRFTTYEQYF. For the CDR3, the DNA is TGTGCCAGCAGCTTCCCAGGGCGTTTCACAACCTACGAGCAGTACTTC.

The chain links TRBV4-3 to TRBJ2-2; 7 bases match TRBD2. Trimming at V came to 5 bases and at J to 3 bases, leaving 12 bases not matched to a gene. This CDR3 is 17 amino acids long. In germline, CDR1 is LGHNA, CDR2 YSLEER. The CDR3 bases are TGCGCCAGCAGCTCTACCCCTGGCGGGAGTTACACCGGGGAGCTGTTTTTT. Residues: CASSSTPGGSYTGELFF.

The chain has TRBV18 and TRBJ2-7; TRBD2 might be the D (5 bases). Per the germline V gene, CDR1 is KGHSH and CDR2 is LQKENI. The CDR3 has 14 residues. Trimming shortened V by 0 bases and J by 3 bases, and 9 bases separated the two germline ends. CDR3 DNA: TGTGCCAGCTCACCACCGGACTTGTTCTACGAGCAGTACTTC. Its protein is CASSPPDLFYEQYF.

The rearrangement links TRBV28 to TRBJ1-1; D not resolved. V was trimmed by 2 bases and J by 5 bases, leaving 6 bases between them. CDR1 and CDR2 (germline): MDHEN, SYDVKM. The CDR3 consists of 12 residues. DNA of the CDR3: TGTGCCAGCAGTTTAAGGGAGACTGAAGCTTTCTTT. Translating it yields CASSLRETEAFF.